A selection of T cell receptor beta chains follows, all from one sample in a study of blood T cell repertoires in COVID-19. The table came from immunoSEQ multiplex PCR; TCRdb's copy has only in-frame clones and leaves some out. The sample holds some 150,000 clones, 78% seen once. The sequencing input was peripheral blood. Every receptor here comes from a woman of 80 years or more with acute or convalescent COVID-19. Each CDR3 is given with its conserved first and last residue. The D gene is left open where the match is weak. Some rows mark clone size as missing; the rest say once, few, many or name a class of expanded clone.

D: NA; length: 15; size: NA; J: TRBJ1-6; V: TRBV2; CDR3: CASSEPSSYNSPLHF; DNA: TGTGCCAGCAGTGAACCGAGCTCCTATAATTCACCCCTCCACTTT
D: TRBD1; length: 14; size: once; J: TRBJ1-3; V: TRBV6-5; CDR3: CASTPGTVGNTIYF; DNA: TGTGCCAGCACCCCAGGGACAGTAGGAAACACCATATATTTT
D: TRBD2; length: 16; size: NA; J: TRBJ2-3; V: TRBV6-5; CDR3: CASSYSWKAGPDTQYF; DNA: TGTGCCAGCAGTTACTCGTGGAAAGCGGGACCAGATACGCAGTATTTT
D: TRBD1; length: 16; size: NA; J: TRBJ2-7; V: TRBV3-1/TRBV3-2; CDR3: CASSPFRQGVRNEQYF; DNA: TGTGCCAGCAGCCCCTTCCGACAGGGGGTTCGCAACGAGCAGTACTTC
D: TRBD2; length: 15; size: NA; J: TRBJ2-7; V: TRBV2; CDR3: CASSDGLAGVNEQYF; DNA: TGTGCCAGCAGTGATGGGCTAGCGGGAGTTAACGAGCAGTACTTC
D: NA; length: 16; size: NA; J: TRBJ1-3; V: TRBV2; CDR3: CASMVLHWTAGNTIYF; DNA: TGTGCCAGCATGGTCCTGCACTGGACAGCTGGAAACACCATATATTTT
D: TRBD2; length: 14; size: NA; J: TRBJ2-1; V: TRBV2; CDR3: CASKRIAGGNEQFF; DNA: TGTGCCAGCAAAAGAATAGCGGGGGGCAATGAGCAGTTCTTC
D: NA; length: 14; size: NA; J: TRBJ1-6; V: TRBV3-1/TRBV3-2; CDR3: CASSRGGMNSPLHF; DNA: TGTGCCAGCAGCCGCGGAGGGATGAATTCACCCCTCCACTTT
D: NA; length: 13; size: once; J: TRBJ2-3; V: TRBV29-1; CDR3: CSGVAETVATQYF; DNA: TGCAGCGGTGTAGCCGAGACAGTCGCTACGCAGTATTTT
D: NA; length: 15; size: many; J: TRBJ1-1; V: TRBV2; CDR3: CASSEAAGANTEAFF; DNA: TGTGCCAGCAGTGAAGCTGCAGGGGCGAACACTGAAGCTTTCTTT
D: NA; length: 15; size: NA; J: TRBJ2-7; V: TRBV10-2; CDR3: CASSDPNTGMVEQYF; DNA: TGCGCCAGCTCCGACCCCAATACCGGGATGGTCGAGCAGTACTTC
D: TRBD2; length: 15; size: NA; J: TRBJ2-3; V: TRBV6-5; CDR3: CASIRRGGVTDTQYF; DNA: TGTGCCAGCATTCGACGGGGGGGCGTCACAGATACGCAGTATTTT
D: TRBD2; length: 16; size: NA; J: TRBJ2-1; V: TRBV4-1; CDR3: CASSVSLAGGQDEQFF; DNA: TGCGCCAGCAGCGTCAGCTTAGCGGGAGGGCAGGATGAGCAGTTCTTC
D: TRBD1; length: 14; size: NA; J: TRBJ1-3; V: TRBV3-1/TRBV3-2; CDR3: CASSQTGGENTIYF; DNA: TGTGCCAGCAGCCAAACAGGGGGCGAGAACACCATATATTTT
D: NA; length: 15; size: NA; J: TRBJ2-1; V: TRBV4-1; CDR3: CASRPEGEGRDEQFF; DNA: TGCGCCAGCAGGCCCGAGGGTGAGGGTCGCGATGAGCAGTTCTTC
D: NA; length: 13; size: NA; J: TRBJ1-1; V: TRBV5-1; CDR3: CASSHPMNTEAFF; DNA: TGCGCCAGCAGCCATCCCATGAACACTGAAGCTTTCTTT
D: NA; length: 16; size: few; J: TRBJ2-2; V: TRBV5-5; CDR3: CASSLERQGGTGELFF; DNA: TGTGCCAGCAGCTTGGAGCGGCAGGGGGGCACCGGGGAGCTGTTTTTT
D: NA; length: 13; size: NA; J: TRBJ1-5; V: TRBV19; CDR3: CASSDRSLQPQHF; DNA: TGTGCCAGTAGTGACAGGAGTTTACAGCCCCAGCATTTT
D: TRBD1; length: 14; size: NA; J: TRBJ1-6; V: TRBV5-6; CDR3: CASSSDRGRSPLHF; DNA: TGTGCCAGCAGCTCGGACAGGGGGCGGTCACCCCTCCACTTT
D: NA; length: 15; size: NA; J: TRBJ2-3; V: TRBV2; CDR3: CASSENYQHTDTQYF; DNA: TGTGCCAGCAGTGAGAACTATCAACACACAGATACGCAGTATTTT
D: NA; length: 13; size: NA; J: TRBJ2-2; V: TRBV2; CDR3: CASRGGVTGELFF; DNA: TGTGCCAGCAGGGGCGGGGTCACCGGGGAGCTGTTTTTT
D: NA; length: 15; size: NA; J: TRBJ2-2; V: TRBV19; CDR3: CASSIRTGWAGELFF; DNA: TGTGCCAGTAGTATAAGAACAGGGTGGGCCGGGGAGCTGTTTTTT
D: TRBD1; length: 11; size: NA; J: TRBJ1-4; V: TRBV20-1; CDR3: CSQGGGEKLFF; DNA: TGCAGCCAGGGGGGCGGGGAAAAACTGTTTTTT
D: NA; length: 12; size: NA; J: TRBJ2-2; V: TRBV2; CDR3: CASRVRVGELFF; DNA: TGTGCCAGCAGAGTGAGGGTCGGGGAGCTGTTTTTT
D: TRBD1; length: 15; size: NA; J: TRBJ2-7; V: TRBV11-2; CDR3: CASSPTGQGVGEQYF; DNA: TGTGCCAGCAGCCCCACCGGGCAGGGGGTTGGCGAGCAGTACTTC
D: TRBD2; length: 15; size: NA; J: TRBJ2-1; V: TRBV5-4; CDR3: CASSLTSGTYNEQFF; DNA: TGTGCCAGCAGCTTGACTAGCGGGACTTACAATGAGCAGTTCTTC
D: TRBD1; length: 15; size: NA; J: TRBJ1-5; V: TRBV19; CDR3: CASSIDRGMYQPQHF; DNA: TGTGCCAGTAGTATTGACAGGGGAATGTATCAGCCCCAGCATTTT
D: NA; length: 15; size: NA; J: TRBJ2-5; V: TRBV7-8; CDR3: CASSPLGAEVETQYF; DNA: TGTGCCAGCAGCCCCCTGGGGGCCGAGGTGGAGACCCAGTACTTC
D: TRBD1; length: 14; size: NA; J: TRBJ2-5; V: TRBV6-6; CDR3: CASSYNRGEETQYF; DNA: TGTGCCAGCAGTTACAACAGGGGAGAAGAGACCCAGTACTTC
D: NA; length: 15; size: NA; J: TRBJ2-2; V: TRBV24-1; CDR3: CATSDDGSPTGELFF; DNA: TGTGCCACCAGTGACGACGGGTCTCCCACCGGGGAGCTGTTTTTT
D: NA; length: 16; size: NA; J: TRBJ1-2; V: TRBV7-9; CDR3: CASSLAQGRISYGYTF; DNA: TGTGCCAGCAGCTTAGCGCAGGGCAGAATAAGCTATGGCTACACCTTC
D: NA; length: 15; size: NA; J: TRBJ1-5; V: TRBV19; CDR3: CASSPGGSGNQPQHF; DNA: TGTGCCAGTAGTCCGGGGGGGTCTGGCAATCAGCCCCAGCATTTT
D: TRBD1; length: 14; size: NA; J: TRBJ1-5; V: TRBV30; CDR3: CAWSDRGAGSAQHF; DNA: TGTGCCTGGAGTGACAGGGGGGCAGGGTCGGCCCAGCATTTT
D: TRBD2; length: 15; size: NA; J: TRBJ2-7; V: TRBV24-1; CDR3: CATSEPGTSGVEQYF; DNA: TGTGCCACCAGTGAACCCGGGACTAGCGGGGTTGAGCAGTACTTC
D: TRBD1; length: 15; size: NA; J: TRBJ1-6; V: TRBV3-1/TRBV3-2; CDR3: CASRSGQGAYSPLHF; DNA: TGTGCCAGCAGGTCGGGACAGGGGGCCTATTCACCCCTCCACTTT
D: TRBD1; length: 13; size: NA; J: TRBJ1-1; V: TRBV2; CDR3: CASSPDRFTEAFF; DNA: TGTGCCAGCAGTCCGGACAGGTTCACTGAAGCTTTCTTT
D: NA; length: 15; size: NA; J: TRBJ1-5; V: TRBV5-6; CDR3: CASSFKTGGNQPQHF; DNA: TGTGCCAGCAGCTTTAAAACGGGGGGCAATCAGCCCCAGCATTTT
D: NA; length: 11; size: NA; J: TRBJ2-7; V: TRBV25-1; CDR3: CASSGGYEQYF; DNA: TGTGCCAGCAGTGGAGGGTACGAGCAGTACTTC
D: TRBD2; length: 16; size: NA; J: TRBJ2-1; V: TRBV28; CDR3: CASSRSGRRSYNEQFF; DNA: TGTGCCAGCAGTCGCAGCGGGAGGCGCTCCTACAATGAGCAGTTCTTC
D: TRBD1; length: 16; size: NA; J: TRBJ2-5; V: TRBV5-5; CDR3: CASLTGDLGSQETQYF; DNA: TGTGCCAGCCTTACAGGGGATCTTGGGTCCCAAGAGACCCAGTACTTC
D: TRBD1; length: 14; size: NA; J: TRBJ1-1; V: TRBV6-5; CDR3: CASTRDRAGTEAFF; DNA: TGTGCCAGCACTAGGGACAGGGCGGGCACTGAAGCTTTCTTT
D: NA; length: 14; size: NA; J: TRBJ2-3; V: TRBV19; CDR3: CATELNRGTDTQYF; DNA: TGTGCCACCGAACTTAACAGGGGCACAGATACGCAGTATTTT
D: TRBD1; length: 15; size: NA; J: TRBJ1-6; V: TRBV27; CDR3: CASSGGQGRDSPLHF; DNA: TGTGCCAGCAGTGGGGGACAGGGGAGGGATTCACCCCTCCACTTT
D: TRBD2; length: 14; size: once; J: TRBJ2-7; V: TRBV9; CDR3: CASSVASGSDEQYF; DNA: TGTGCCAGCAGCGTAGCTAGCGGGAGTGACGAGCAGTACTTC
D: TRBD2; length: 16; size: few; J: TRBJ2-7; V: TRBV7-2; CDR3: CASSFSSGSSSYEQYF; DNA: TGTGCCAGCAGCTTTTCTAGCGGGTCGAGCTCCTACGAGCAGTACTTC
D: TRBD1; length: 14; size: NA; J: TRBJ2-2; V: TRBV11-3; CDR3: CASSYGQGTGELFF; DNA: TGTGCCAGCAGCTACGGACAGGGGACCGGGGAGCTGTTTTTT
D: TRBD2; length: 17; size: NA; J: TRBJ2-5; V: TRBV18; CDR3: CASSPWRVAGKQETQYF; DNA: TGTGCCAGCTCACCTTGGAGGGTAGCGGGGAAACAAGAGACCCAGTACTTC